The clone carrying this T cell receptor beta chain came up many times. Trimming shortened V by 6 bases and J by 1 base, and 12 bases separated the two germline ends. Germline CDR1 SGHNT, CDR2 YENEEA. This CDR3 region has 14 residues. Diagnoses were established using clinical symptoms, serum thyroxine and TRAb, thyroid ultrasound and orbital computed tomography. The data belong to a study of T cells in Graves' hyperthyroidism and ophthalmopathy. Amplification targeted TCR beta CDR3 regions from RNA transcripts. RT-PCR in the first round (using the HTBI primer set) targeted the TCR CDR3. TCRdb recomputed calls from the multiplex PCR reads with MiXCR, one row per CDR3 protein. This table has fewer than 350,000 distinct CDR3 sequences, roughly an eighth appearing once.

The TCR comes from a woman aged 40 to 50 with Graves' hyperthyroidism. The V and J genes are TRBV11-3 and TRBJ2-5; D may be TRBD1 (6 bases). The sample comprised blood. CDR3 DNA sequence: TGTGCCAGCAGTTTGGACAGTCTCCAAGAGACCCAGTACTTC. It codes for CASSLDSLQETQYF.